At least ten counts were recorded for the clone carrying this TCR beta chain. What it recognizes is unknown. The CDR3 loop spans 13 amino acids. Between the trimmed V and J ends, which lost 3 bases and 1 base, there was a span of 6 bases. This sample was included in a study of human T cells and chemical hapten exposure. Time point: patch test 1, 2 weeks after DPC sensitization. Treatment noted: therapeutic diphenylcyclopropenone sensitization with weekly scalp DPC. Blood was drawn before each patch test was applied. General observations from the study: The study found that PT1 expanded TCR counts correlated positively with patch test score.

TCRdb reanalysed the RACE reads using MiXCR and keeps one entry per CDR3 protein. The sample includes a few hundred thousand distinct CDR3 sequences, 4.8% of them seen just once. The clonotype was recovered from a woman aged 45-60 years with alopecia areata. Some clones in this sample may be carry-over from other donors' samples. The V and J genes are TRBV12-3 or TRBV12-4 and TRBJ1-1; D unclear. The material was whole blood, obtained in connection with sensitization to the hapten diphenylcyclopropenone (DPC). The CDR3 protein is CASSLNQNTEAFF. CDR3 sequence (DNA): TGTGCCAGCAGTTTGAACCAGAACACTGAAGCTTTCTTT.